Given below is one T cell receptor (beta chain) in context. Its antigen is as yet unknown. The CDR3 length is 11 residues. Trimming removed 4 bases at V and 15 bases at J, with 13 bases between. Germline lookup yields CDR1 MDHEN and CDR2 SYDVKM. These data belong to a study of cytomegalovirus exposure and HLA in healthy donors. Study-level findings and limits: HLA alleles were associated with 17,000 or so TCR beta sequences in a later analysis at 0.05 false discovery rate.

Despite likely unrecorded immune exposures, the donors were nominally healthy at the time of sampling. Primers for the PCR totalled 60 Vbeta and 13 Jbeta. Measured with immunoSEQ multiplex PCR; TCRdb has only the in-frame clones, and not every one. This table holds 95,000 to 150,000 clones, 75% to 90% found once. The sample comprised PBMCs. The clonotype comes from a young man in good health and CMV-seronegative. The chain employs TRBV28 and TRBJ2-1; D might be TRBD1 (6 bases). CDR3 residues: CASSSGQSGFF. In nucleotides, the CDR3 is TGTGCCAGCAGTTCAGGACAGAGCGGGTTCTTC.